This TCR beta chain was observed in a study of T cell changes during pregnancy in multiple sclerosis. Germline V lookup: CDR1 GTSNPN, CDR2 SVGIG (reference sequence). This CDR3 region has 16 residues. Trimming cost V 4 bases and J 7 bases, with 22 bases left between them. Produced via immunoSEQ multiplex PCR; TCRdb's table is partial and in-frame only. The data show around 66,000 clones, roughly 89% seen once. The V and J genes are TRBV30 and TRBJ2-2; D possibly corresponds to TRBD2 (7 bases). The clonotype originates from a female donor in good health, enrolled as a control in a pregnancy study. Sequenced here: peripheral blood, sampled after pregnancy. The CDR3 DNA reads TGTGCCTGGACCGCCCCCCCGGGGGGCTACGGCGGGGAGCTGTTTTTT. It yields the protein CAWTAPPGGYGGELFF.